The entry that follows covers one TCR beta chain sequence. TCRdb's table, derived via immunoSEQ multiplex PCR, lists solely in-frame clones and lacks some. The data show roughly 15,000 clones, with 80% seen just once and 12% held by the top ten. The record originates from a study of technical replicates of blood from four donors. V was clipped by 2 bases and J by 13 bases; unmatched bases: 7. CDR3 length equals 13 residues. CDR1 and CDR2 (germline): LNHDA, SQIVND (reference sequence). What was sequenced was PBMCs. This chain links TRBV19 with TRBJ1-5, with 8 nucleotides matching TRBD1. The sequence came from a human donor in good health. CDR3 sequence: CASSIRGQGSQHF. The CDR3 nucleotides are TGTGCCAGTAGTATAAGAGGACAGGGCTCACAGCATTTT.